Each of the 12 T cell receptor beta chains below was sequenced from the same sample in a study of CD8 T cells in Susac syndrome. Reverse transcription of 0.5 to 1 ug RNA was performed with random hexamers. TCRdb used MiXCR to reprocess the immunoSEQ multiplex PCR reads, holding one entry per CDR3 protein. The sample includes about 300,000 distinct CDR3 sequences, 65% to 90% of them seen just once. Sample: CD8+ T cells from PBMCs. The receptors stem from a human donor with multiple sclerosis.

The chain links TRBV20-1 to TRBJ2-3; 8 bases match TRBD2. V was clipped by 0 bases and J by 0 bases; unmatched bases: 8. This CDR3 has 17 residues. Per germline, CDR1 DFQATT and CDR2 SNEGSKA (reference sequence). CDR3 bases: TGCAGTGCTAGAGACCCCATCGCTAGCGGGAGCACAGATACGCAGTATTTT. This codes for CSARDPIASGSTDTQYF.

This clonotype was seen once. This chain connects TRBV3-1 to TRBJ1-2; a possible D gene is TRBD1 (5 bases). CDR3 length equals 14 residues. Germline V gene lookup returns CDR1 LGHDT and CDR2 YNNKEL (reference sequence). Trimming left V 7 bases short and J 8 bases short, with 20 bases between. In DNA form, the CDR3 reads TGTGCCAGCACCGACCGGGACTTGCGGAGGGGCTACACCTTC. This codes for CASTDRDLRRGYTF.

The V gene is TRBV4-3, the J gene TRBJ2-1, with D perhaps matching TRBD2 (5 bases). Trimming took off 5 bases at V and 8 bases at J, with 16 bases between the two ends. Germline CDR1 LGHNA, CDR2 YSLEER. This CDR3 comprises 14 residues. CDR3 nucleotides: TGCGCCAGCAGCTTCAAGCGGAGTGGGGATGAGCAGTTCTTC. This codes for CASSFKRSGDEQFF.

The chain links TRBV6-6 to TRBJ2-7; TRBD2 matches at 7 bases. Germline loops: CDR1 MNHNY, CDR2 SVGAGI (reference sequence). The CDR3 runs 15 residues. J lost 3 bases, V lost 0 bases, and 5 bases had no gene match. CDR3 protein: CASSYSGGEHYEQYF. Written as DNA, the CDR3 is TGTGCCAGCAGTTACTCGGGGGGGGAACACTACGAGCAGTACTTC.

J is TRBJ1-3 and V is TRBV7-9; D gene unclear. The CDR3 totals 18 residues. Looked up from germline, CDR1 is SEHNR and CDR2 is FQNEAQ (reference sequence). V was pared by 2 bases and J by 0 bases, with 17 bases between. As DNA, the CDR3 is TGTGCCAGCAGCTTACCCGCAGCTAGCCACCTCTCTGGAAACACCATATATTTT. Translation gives CASSLPAASHLSGNTIYF.

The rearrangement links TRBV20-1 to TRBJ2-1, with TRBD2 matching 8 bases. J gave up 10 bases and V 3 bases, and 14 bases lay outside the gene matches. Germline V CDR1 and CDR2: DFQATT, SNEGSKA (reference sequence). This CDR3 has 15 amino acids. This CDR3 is CSASGDLAGSWEQFF. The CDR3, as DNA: TGCAGTGCTAGCGGGGACCTAGCGGGTTCTTGGGAGCAGTTCTTC.

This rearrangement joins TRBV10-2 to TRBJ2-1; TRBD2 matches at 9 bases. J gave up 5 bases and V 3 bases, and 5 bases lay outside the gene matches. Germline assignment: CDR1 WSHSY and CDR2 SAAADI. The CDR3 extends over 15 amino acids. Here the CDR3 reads CASSDGGRADNEQFF. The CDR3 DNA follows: TGCGCCAGCAGTGACGGCGGGAGGGCCGACAATGAGCAGTTCTTC.

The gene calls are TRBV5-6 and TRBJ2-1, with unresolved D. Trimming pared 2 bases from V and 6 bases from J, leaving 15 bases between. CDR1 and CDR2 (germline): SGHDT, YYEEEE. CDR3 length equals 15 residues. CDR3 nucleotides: TGTGCCAGCAGCTTCGAGGTACGTCCCCTCAATGAGCAGTTCTTC. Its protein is CASSFEVRPLNEQFF.

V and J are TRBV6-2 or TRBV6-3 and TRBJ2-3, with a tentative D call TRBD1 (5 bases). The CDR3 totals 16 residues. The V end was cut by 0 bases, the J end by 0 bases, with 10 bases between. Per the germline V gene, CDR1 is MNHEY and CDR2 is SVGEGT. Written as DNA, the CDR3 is TGTGCCAGCAGTTACTCGGGGCCCCGGAGCACAGATACGCAGTATTTT. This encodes CASSYSGPRSTDTQYF.

In DNA form, the CDR3 reads TGTGCCAGCAGCCAAGAAACGAGGGAGGGAAACACCGGGGAGCTGTTTTTT. Residues: CASSQETREGNTGELFF. This chain connects TRBV4-2 to TRBJ2-2, with TRBD2 matching over 7 bases. Germline values: CDR1 LGHNA, CDR2 YNFKEQ. Trimming removed 0 bases from V and 2 bases from J; junction bases left unmatched: 6. CDR3 length: 17 amino acids.

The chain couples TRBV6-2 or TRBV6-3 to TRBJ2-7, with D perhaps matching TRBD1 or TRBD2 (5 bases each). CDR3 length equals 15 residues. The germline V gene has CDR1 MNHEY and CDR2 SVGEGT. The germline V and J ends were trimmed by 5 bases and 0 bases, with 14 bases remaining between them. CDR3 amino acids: CASSGYQGPSYEQYF. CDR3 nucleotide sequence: TGTGCCAGCAGTGGATATCAGGGACCCTCCTACGAGCAGTACTTC.

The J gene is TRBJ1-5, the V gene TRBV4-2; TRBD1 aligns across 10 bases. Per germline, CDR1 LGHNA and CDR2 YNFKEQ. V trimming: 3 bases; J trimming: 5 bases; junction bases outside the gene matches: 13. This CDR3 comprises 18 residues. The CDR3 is CASSHLLAGGQGYQPQHF. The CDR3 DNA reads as TGTGCCAGCAGCCACCTCCTCGCAGGGGGACAGGGGTATCAGCCCCAGCATTTT.